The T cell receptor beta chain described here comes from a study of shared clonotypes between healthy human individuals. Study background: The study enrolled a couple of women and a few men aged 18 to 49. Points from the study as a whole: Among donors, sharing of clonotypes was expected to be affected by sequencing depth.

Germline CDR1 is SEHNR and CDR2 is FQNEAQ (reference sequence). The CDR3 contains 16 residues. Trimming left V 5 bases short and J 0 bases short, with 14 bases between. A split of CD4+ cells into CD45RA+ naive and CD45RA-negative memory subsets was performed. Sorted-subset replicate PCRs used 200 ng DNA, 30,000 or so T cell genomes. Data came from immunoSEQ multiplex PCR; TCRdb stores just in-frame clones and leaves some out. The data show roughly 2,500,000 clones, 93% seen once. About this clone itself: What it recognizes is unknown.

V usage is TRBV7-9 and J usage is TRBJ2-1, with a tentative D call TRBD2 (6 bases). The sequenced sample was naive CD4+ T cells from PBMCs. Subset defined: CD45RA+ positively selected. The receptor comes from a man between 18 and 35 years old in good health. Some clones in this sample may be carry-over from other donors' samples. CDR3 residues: CASSGAGLSSYNEQFF. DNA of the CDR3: TGTGCCAGCAGCGGAGCGGGCCTTAGCTCCTACAATGAGCAGTTCTTC.